This TCR beta chain appears in the sequencing data of a study of T cell responses to AZD1222 COVID-19 vaccine. Overall study results and limits: Across spike, vaccine-associated CD4 TCRs were found, dominant at 160-218 and 743-854. Spike-specific TCR depth and breadth grew after two AZD1222 doses.

Here immunoSEQ multiplex PCR was the method, and the copy in TCRdb shows in-frame clones only, minus some. The repertoire holds 150,000 to 200,000 clones, with 85% to 95% as singletons. Germline-derived CDR1 and CDR2 are SGHVT and SQSDAQ. The CDR3 extends over 18 amino acids. V shed 5 bases, J shed 2 bases, and the junction held 12 bases outside the gene matches. As regards this clone: Its antigen remains unidentified.

The source was peripheral blood, collected 28 days after the second AZD1222 dose. The gene calls are TRBV7-4 and TRBJ1-5, with 10 bases fitting TRBD1. The sequence was collected from an adult who received the AZD1222 COVID-19 vaccine. CDR3 amino acids: CASSTPGQGQAGNQPQHF. The CDR3 coding sequence is TGTGCCAGCAGCACCCCGGGACAGGGGCAGGCGGGCAATCAGCCCCAGCATTTT.